The 5 T cell receptor beta chains reported below all come from one sample, sequenced in a study of blood T cell repertoires in COVID-19 (dated by TCRdb to the early 2020s). The protocol used for the library was the immunoSEQ multiplex PCR assay. Not all clones reach the TCRdb copy of this immuneACCESS table, which keeps in-frame sequences only. Checked studies attribute under half of the gap to unresolved V genes and leave the rest unexplained. The sample contains 250,000 to 300,000 clones, roughly 89% of them found a single time. The top ten constitute 11% of the sample. The specimen sequenced was peripheral blood. All receptors derive from a woman in her twenties or thirties with COVID-19, enrolled during active disease.

The chain is built from TRBV5-4 and TRBJ2-7, with D possibly matching TRBD2 (6 bases). Trimming took 4 bases from V and 5 from J, leaving 10 bases between them. CDR1 and CDR2 (germline): SGHNT, YYREEE (reference sequence). The CDR3 has 12 residues. CDR3 in amino acids: CASSRTIDEQYF. The CDR3, as DNA: TGTGCCAGCAGCCGGACTATCGACGAGCAGTACTTC.

The chain uses TRBV6-6 and TRBJ2-3, with 9 bases that match TRBD1. The germline V gene has CDR1 MNHNY and CDR2 SVGAGI (reference sequence). The CDR3 totals 15 residues. V lost 6 bases, J lost 4 bases, and 8 bases stayed unmatched. This CDR3 is CASSPTGGFADTQYF. As DNA, the CDR3 is TGTGCCAGCAGCCCGACAGGGGGTTTCGCAGATACGCAGTATTTT.

The chain carries TRBV7-9 and TRBJ2-2; 9 bases map to TRBD1. The CDR3 covers 15 residues. Germline CDR1 SEHNR, CDR2 FQNEAQ (reference sequence). V gave up 4 bases and J gave up 5 bases; unmatched junction bases: 5. DNA for the CDR3: TGTGCCAGCAGCTCACCGGGACAGGGAACCGGGGAGCTGTTTTTT. This gives the protein CASSSPGQGTGELFF.

V gene TRBV11-1 combines with J gene TRBJ2-2, with 8 nucleotides matching TRBD1. Germline CDR1 and CDR2: SGHAT and FQDESV (reference sequence). This CDR3 comprises 14 residues. With 2 bases clipped from V and 6 bases from J, the junction kept 2 bases outside the gene matches. CDR3 sequence (DNA): TGTGCCAGCAGCTTACAGGGGGCGGCCGGGGAGCTGTTTTTT. Translating it yields CASSLQGAAGELFF.

This clone was recorded only once. The rearrangement uses TRBV11-2 and TRBJ1-3; tentative D call: TRBD1 (5 bases). The CDR3 runs 16 residues. The V end was cut by 3 bases, the J end by 0 bases, with 12 bases between. The germline V gene encodes CDR1 SGHAT and CDR2 FQNNGV. The CDR3 region is CASSFERGGSGNTIYF. The CDR3 nucleotides read TGTGCCAGCAGCTTCGAGCGGGGGGGCTCTGGAAACACCATATATTTT.